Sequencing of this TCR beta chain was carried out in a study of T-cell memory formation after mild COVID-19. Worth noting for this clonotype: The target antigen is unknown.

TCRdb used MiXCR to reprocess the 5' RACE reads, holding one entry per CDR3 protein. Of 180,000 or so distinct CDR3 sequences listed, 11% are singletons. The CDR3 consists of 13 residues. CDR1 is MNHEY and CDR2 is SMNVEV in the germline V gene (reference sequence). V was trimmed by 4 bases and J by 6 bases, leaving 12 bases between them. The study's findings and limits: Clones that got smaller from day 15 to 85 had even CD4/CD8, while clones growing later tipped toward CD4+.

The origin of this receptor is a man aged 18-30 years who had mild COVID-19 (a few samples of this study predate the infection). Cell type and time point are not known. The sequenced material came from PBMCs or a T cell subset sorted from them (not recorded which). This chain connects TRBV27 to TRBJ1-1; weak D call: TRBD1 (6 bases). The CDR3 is CASSWTALAEAFF. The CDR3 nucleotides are TGTGCCAGCAGTTGGACAGCGCTCGCTGAAGCTTTCTTT.